This T cell receptor beta chain was found in a study of human T cells and chemical hapten exposure. MiXCR, run by TCRdb on the RACE reads, gives a single entry per CDR3 protein. This sample carries some 190,000 distinct CDR3 sequences, about a fifth of them seen once, and the ten largest clones take about 7%. CDR3 length: 15 amino acids. The V gene lost 3 bases and the J gene lost 1 base, with 9 bases spanning the gap. Germline V lookup: CDR1 LNHDA, CDR2 SQIVND (reference sequence). Time point here: patch test 1, 2 weeks after DPC sensitization. Treatment specified: therapeutic diphenylcyclopropenone sensitization with weekly scalp DPC.

The sample was whole blood, taken in connection with sensitization to the hapten diphenylcyclopropenone (DPC). The receptor's source is a woman in her forties or fifties with alopecia areata. Some clones in this sample may be carry-over from other donors' samples. The rearrangement uses TRBV19 and TRBJ1-4; D is unresolved. CDR3 sequence reads: CASSISTRTNEKLFF. The CDR3 DNA is TGTGCCAGTAGTATCTCGACACGAACTAATGAAAAACTGTTTTTT.